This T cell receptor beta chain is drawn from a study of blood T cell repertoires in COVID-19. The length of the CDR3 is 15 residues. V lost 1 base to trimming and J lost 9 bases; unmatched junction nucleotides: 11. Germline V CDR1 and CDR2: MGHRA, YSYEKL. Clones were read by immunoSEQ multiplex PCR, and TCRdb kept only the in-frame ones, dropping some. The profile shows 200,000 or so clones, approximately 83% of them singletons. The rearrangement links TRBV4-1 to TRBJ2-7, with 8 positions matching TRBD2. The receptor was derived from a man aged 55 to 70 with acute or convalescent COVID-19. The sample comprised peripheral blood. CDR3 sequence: CASSQVTSGAATQYF. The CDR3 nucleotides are TGCGCCAGCAGCCAAGTAACTAGCGGAGCGGCCACGCAGTACTTC.